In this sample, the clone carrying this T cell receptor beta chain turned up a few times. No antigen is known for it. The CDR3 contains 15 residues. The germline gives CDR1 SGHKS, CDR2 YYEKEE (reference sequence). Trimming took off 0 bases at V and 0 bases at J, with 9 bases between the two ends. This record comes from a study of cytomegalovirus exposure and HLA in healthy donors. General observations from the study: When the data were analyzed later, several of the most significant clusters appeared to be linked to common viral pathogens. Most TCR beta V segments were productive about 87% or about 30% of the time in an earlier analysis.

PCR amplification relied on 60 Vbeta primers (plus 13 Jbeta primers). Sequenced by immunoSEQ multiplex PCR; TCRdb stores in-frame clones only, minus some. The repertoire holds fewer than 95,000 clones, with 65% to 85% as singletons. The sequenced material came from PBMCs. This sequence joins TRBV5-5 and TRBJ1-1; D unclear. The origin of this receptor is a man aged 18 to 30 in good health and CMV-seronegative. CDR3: CASSLGGRLNTEAFF. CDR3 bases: TGTGCCAGCAGCTTGGGCGGCCGCCTGAACACTGAAGCTTTCTTT.